This TCR beta chain derives from a study of blood T cell repertoires in COVID-19. Study-level background: T cells, B-cell-depleted T cells, or PBMCs supplied cDNA or gDNA.

Participants spanned ages about 18 to 100 years and resided in fewer than 30 US areas. The recovered donors of Cohort 3 showed two negative PCRs, clearance, or symptom resolution. Germline V gene lookup returns CDR1 SEHNR and CDR2 FQNEAQ (reference sequence). The length of the CDR3 is 16 residues. V was shortened by 4 bases and J by 7 bases, with 19 bases between the two germline ends. The authors' processing: Researchers report that nucleated cell counts were estimated from reference gene primer amplification. The table came from immunoSEQ multiplex PCR; TCRdb's copy has only in-frame clones and leaves some out. V and J calls and clone size come straight from that table; D and trimming were deduced from the DNA. The table shows about 310,000 clones, with roughly 86% occurring only once.

This sequence joins TRBV7-9 and TRBJ1-4; TRBD1 is a possible D gene (6 bases). Sequencing was performed on PBMCs or T cells enriched from blood (not recorded which). The clonotype comes from a woman under 30 who had recovered from COVID-19. The CDR3 reads CASSSDAGALGEKLFF. In nucleotides, the CDR3 is TGTGCCAGCAGCTCGGACGCAGGGGCCCTAGGTGAAAAACTGTTTTTT.